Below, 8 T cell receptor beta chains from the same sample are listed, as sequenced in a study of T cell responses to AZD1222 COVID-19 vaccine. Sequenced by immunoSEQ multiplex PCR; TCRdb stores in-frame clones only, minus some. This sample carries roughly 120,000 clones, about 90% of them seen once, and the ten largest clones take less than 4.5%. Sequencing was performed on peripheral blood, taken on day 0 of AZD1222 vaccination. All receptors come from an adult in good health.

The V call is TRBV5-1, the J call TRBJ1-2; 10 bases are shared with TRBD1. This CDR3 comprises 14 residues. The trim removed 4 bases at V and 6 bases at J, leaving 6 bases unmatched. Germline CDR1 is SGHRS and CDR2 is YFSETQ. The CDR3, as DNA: TGCGCCAGCAGCCGGGACAGGGGTACTAATGGCTACACCTTC. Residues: CASSRDRGTNGYTF.

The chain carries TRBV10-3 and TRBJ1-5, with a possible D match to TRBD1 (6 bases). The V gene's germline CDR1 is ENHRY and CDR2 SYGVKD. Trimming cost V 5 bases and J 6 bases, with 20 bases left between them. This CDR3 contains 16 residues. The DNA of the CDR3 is TGTGCCATCAGTTCCGGGGGGGGCTCGACGCCTCAGCCCCAGCATTTT. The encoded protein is CAISSGGGSTPQPQHF.

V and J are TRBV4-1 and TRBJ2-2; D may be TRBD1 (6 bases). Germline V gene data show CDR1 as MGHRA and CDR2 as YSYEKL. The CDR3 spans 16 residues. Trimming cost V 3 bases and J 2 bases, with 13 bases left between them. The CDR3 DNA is TGCGCCAGCAGCCATCCCAGGGGTGAAAACACCGGGGAGCTGTTTTTT. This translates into CASSHPRGENTGELFF.

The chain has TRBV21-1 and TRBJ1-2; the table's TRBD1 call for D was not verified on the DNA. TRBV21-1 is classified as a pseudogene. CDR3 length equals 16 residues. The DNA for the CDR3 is TGTGCCAGCAGCAATCCCTACAGGGATCGGGACTATGGCTACACCTTC. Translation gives CASSNPYRDRDYGYTF.

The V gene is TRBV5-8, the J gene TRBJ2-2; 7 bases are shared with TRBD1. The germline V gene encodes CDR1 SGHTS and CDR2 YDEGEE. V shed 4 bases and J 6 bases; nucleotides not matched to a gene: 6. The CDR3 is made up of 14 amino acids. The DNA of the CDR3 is TGTGCCAGCAGCCCGACAGGGTTGGCCGGGGAGCTGTTTTTT. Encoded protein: CASSPTGLAGELFF.

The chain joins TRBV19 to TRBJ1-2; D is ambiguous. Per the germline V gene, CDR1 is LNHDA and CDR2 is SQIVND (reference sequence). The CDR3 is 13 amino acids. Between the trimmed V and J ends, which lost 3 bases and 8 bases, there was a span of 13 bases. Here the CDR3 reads CASSIPGPGGYTF. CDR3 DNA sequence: TGTGCCAGTAGTATCCCCGGGCCGGGGGGCTACACCTTC.

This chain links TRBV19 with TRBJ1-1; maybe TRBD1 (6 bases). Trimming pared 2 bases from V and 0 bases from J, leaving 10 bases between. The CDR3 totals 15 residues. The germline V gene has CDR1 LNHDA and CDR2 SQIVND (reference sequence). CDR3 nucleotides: TGTGCCAGTAGTATACCGGGGGCGGTGAACACTGAAGCTTTCTTT. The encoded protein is CASSIPGAVNTEAFF.

The CDR3 here is CSASQGHAAKNIQYF. CDR3 bases: TGCAGTGCTAGTCAGGGGCATGCAGCCAAAAACATTCAGTACTTC. This chain connects TRBV20-1 to TRBJ2-4, with D possibly matching TRBD1 (6 bases). CDR3 size: 15 residues. CDR1 is DFQATT and CDR2 is SNEGSKA in the germline V gene (reference sequence). V was cut by 3 bases and J by 0 bases, with 12 bases left in between.